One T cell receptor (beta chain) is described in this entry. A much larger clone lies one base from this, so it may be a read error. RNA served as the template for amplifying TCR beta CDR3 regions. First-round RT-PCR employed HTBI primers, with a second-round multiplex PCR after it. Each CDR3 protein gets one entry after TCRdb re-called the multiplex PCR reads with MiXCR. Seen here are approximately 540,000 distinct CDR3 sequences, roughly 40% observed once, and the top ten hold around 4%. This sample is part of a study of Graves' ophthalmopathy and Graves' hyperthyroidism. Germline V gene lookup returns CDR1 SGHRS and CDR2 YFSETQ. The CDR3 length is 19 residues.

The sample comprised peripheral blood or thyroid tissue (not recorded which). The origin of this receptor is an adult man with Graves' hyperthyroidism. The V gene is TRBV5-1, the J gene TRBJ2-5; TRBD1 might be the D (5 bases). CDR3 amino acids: CASSLGMRRDSLNQETQHF. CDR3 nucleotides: TGCGCCAGCAGCTTGGGAATGCGAAGAGACAGCCTAAATCAAGAGACCCAGCACTTC.